This T cell receptor beta chain originates from a study of cytomegalovirus exposure and HLA in healthy donors. Notes on the study in general: Researchers catalogued approximately 160 TCR beta chains as cytomegalovirus-associated. Most likely, a cluster of highly shared sequence variants arose as a sequencing artifact.

The primer mix had 60 Vbeta and 13 Jbeta primers. Profiling relied on immunoSEQ multiplex PCR, and the TCRdb table lists in-frame clones only, not all of them. The ten most abundant clones cover roughly 13% of a sample with fewer than 85,000 clones. The CDR3 sequence is 14 residues long. The germline CDR1 and CDR2 sequences are SQVTM and ANQGSEA. The V gene lost 0 bases and the J gene lost 0 bases, with 9 bases spanning the gap. Donors sampled were nominally healthy, though unrecorded immune exposures were likely. Points on this clone: Antigen: not known.

The genes are TRBV29-1 and TRBJ2-7, with D unresolved. Material: PBMCs. The sequence derives from a man over 45 in good health and CMV-seropositive. Here the CDR3 reads CSVEDRRGSYEQYF. As DNA, the CDR3 is TGCAGCGTTGAAGATCGACGCGGCTCCTACGAGCAGTACTTC.